Listed below are T cell receptor beta chains from one sample, sequenced in a study of T-cell reconstitution after alpha-beta-depleted transplantation in children. TCRdb re-called the PCR reads through MiXCR, storing one row per CDR3 protein. The sample contains more than 85,000 distinct CDR3 sequences, under 9% of which appear only once. Sequencing used PBMCs, obtained before TCRalphabeta/CD19-depleted stem cell transplant. Receptor source: a boy between 2 and 10 years old with acute lymphoblastic leukemia, due to receive a stem cell transplant. CDR3s leave out the opening cysteine and the closing phenylalanine or tryptophan.

j_call | v_call | cdr3_aa
TRBJ1-2 | TRBV7-8 | ASSLRGTGGDGYT
TRBJ2-5 | TRBV6-1 | ASSDPGALQGSSQTQY
TRBJ1-1 | TRBV27 | ASSPSRPGSEAF
TRBJ2-3 | TRBV5-1 | ASSPIGTGPTDTQY
TRBJ2-5 | TRBV7-2 | AISSRGLAGGRETQY
TRBJ2-4 | TRBV10-2 | ASSEYPLAGVSDIQY
TRBJ2-1 | TRBV29-1 | SVRRGSYNEQF
TRBJ1-4 | TRBV3-1 | ASSQEGQRLF
TRBJ2-7 | TRBV5-6 | ASSLGHRSLGEQY
TRBJ1-1 | TRBV7-2 | ASSPAPNTEAF
TRBJ2-2 | TRBV7-9 | ASSLGVSGENTGELF
TRBJ1-3 | TRBV9 | ASSVSRVASGNTIY
TRBJ2-3 | TRBV7-2 | ASSRVGTDTQY
TRBJ2-7 | TRBV20-1 | SARDPDRGYEQY
TRBJ1-1 | TRBV6-2/TRBV6-3 | ASSYQGNTEAF
TRBJ2-7 | TRBV21-1 | ASSKARLFPSYEQY